The T cell receptor beta chain described here comes from a study of blood T cells in healthy people across ages (dated by TCRdb to between 2015 and 2017). Looking at the study overall: In model experiments, template switching captured about one uniquely barcoded TCR beta cDNA molecule for every two T cells. Age-related changes in TCR beta repertoire diversity were measured in the study by deep sequencing normalized with unique cDNA molecular identifiers. The donors were split into four age groups: young (average about 15 years), middle-aged (around 40), aged (roughly 60) and long-lived (under 85). Donors of different ages were randomly distributed across sequencing lanes to avoid experimental bias. For two donors (one aged 18 to 29 and one aged 80 or older), the study analyzed two additional independent replicas of 1 million unique cDNA reads from the same blood draw. Overall results and qualifications from the work: As age increased, observed TCR beta diversity per million T cells dropped in a roughly linear way, and a significant reduction was already evident by age 40. A strong correlation was found between observed TCR beta diversity and the percentage of naive T cells measured by flow cytometry. Because donor CMV infection status was unknown, age-related changes in expanded clonotypes were potentially confounded. Total diversity estimates from one million sequenced T cells were considered lower bounds and underestimates. Compared with the aged group, more naive CD4+ T cells, fewer expanded clones and increased TCR diversity were shown by the long-lived group, suggesting age selection. Bulk unsorted PBMC profiling prevented conclusive comparison of naive and antigen-experienced compartments.

Reading the germline V gene gives CDR1 KGHDR and CDR2 SFDVKD. The junction shows trimming of 4 bases on V and 6 bases on J, plus 12 bases between the germline ends. Including cysteine and phenylalanine, the CDR3 has 14 amino acids. Here the CDR3 DNA is all that survives: 42 bases in frame from base 1. The donors were some 36 Caucasian individuals from Russia, aged roughly 6 to 100 years, who were systemically healthy. Approximately 10 milliliters of peripheral blood were collected from each donor into EDTA-treated Vacutainer tubes. PBMCs were isolated by Ficoll-Paque density-gradient centrifugation, with at least 6 million obtained per sample. Trizol reagent was used to extract total RNA from PBMCs, with at least 5.5 micrograms per sample. The percentages of naive CD45RAhigh/CD27high T cells were determined by flow cytometry on a PBMC aliquot from every donor. As to this clonotype: The antigen it recognizes is unknown. One base away there is no much larger clone; base qualities are not given.

The library came from 5' RACE. The run used an Illumina HiSeq 2500. The second PCR ran for about 6 to 11 cycles and used a J-beta primer mix along with a sample-barcoded 5' primer. A template-switch 5' adaptor carrying 12 random nucleotides introduced a unique molecular identifier onto each TCR beta cDNA molecule. Each sample yielded at least 2.5 million CDR3-containing paired-end reads. First-strand cDNA was synthesized from all RNA with the Mint cDNA synthesis kit, primed by a TRBC-specific oligonucleotide. All cDNA was treated with uracil-DNA glycosylase and then went through a first 18-cycle PCR with the universal primers M1SS and BC2_uni_R. As for how the authors treated the data: Each sample was normalized by randomly selecting 1 million high-quality reads, each carrying a distinct molecular identifier. Reads with shared molecular identifiers were discarded instead of being binned into consensus sequences. CDR3 identification, clonotype clustering and error correction used MiTCR with a Q25 quality threshold and the strictest error-elimination algorithm. A nonparametric unseen species model with Euler transformation was used to estimate lower-bound total TCR beta diversity. TCRdb trimmed public reads at Q25 via fastp, called clones via MiXCR and kept in-frame beta chains. Each entry merges the rows of one CDR3 protein and shows their most common DNA and genes. Clone size and V and J calls follow TCRdb, not the original study. This sample comprises 580,000 or so distinct CDR3 sequences, 45% to 55% of them detected only once. The ten largest make up around 23% of the sample.

The TCR was taken from a man older than 75 in good health. Sequencing used blood. The chain is encoded by TRBV24-1 joined to TRBJ1-5; TRBD1 is a weak D gene call, 5 bases matching. The CDR3 amino acid sequence is: CATSEGRVAQPQHF. The nucleotides read TGTGCCACCAGTGAGGGGCGGGTTGCTCAGCCCCAGCATTTT.